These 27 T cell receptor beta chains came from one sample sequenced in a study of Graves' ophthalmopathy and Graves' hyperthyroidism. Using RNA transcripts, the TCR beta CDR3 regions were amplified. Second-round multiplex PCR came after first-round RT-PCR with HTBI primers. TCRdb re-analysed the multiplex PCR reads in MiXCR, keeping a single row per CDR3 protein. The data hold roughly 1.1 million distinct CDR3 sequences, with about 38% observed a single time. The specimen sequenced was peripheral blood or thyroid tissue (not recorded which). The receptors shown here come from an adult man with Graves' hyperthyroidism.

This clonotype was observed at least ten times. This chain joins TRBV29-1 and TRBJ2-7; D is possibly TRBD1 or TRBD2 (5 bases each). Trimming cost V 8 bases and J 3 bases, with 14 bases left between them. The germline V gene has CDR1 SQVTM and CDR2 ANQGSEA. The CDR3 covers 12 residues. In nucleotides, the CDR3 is TGCAGCTCTTTGGGACCGTTCTACGAGCAGTACTTC. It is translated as CSSLGPFYEQYF.

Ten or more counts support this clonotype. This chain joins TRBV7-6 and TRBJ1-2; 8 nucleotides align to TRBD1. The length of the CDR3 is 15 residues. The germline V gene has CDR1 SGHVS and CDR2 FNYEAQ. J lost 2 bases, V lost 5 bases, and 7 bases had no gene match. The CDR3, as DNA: TGTGCCAGCAGCCATAGGACAGGGAGGAACTATGGCTACACCTTC. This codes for CASSHRTGRNYGYTF.

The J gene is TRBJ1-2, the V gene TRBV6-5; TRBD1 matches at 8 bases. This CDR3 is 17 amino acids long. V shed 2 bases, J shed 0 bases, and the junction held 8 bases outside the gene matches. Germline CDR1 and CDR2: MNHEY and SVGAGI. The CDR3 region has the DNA TGTGCCAGCAGTTACACGCCAGGGGGCCGTACTAACTATGGCTACACCTTC. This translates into CASSYTPGGRTNYGYTF.

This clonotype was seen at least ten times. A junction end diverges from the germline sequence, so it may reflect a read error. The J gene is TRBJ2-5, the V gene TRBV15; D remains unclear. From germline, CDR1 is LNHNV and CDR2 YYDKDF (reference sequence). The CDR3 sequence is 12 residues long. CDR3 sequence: CATSRDFQSGFF. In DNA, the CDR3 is TGTGCCACCAGCAGAGATTTCCAGTCCGGATTCTTC.

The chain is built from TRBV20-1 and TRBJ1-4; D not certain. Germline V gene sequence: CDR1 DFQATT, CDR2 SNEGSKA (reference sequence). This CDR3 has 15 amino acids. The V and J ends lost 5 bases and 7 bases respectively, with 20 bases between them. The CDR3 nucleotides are TGCAGTGCTGGAACCGTCATCGACCTTAGTGAAAAACTGTTTTTT. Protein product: CSAGTVIDLSEKLFF.

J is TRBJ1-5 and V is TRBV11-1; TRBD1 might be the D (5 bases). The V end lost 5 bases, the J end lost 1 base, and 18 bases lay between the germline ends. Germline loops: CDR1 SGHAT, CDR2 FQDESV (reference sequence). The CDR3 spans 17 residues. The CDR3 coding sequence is TGTGCCAGCAGCCGTCAATCTTCGGGGACGAGCAATCAGCCCCAGCATTTT. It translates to CASSRQSSGTSNQPQHF.

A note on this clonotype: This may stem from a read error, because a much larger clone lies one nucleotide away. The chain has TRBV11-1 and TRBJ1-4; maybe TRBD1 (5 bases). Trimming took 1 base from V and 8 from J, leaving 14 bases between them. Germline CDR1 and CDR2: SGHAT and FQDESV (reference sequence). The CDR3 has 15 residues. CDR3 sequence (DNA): TGTGCCAGCAGCTTAGGGGGACGTCTCTACGAAAAACTGTTTTTT. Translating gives CASSLGGRLYEKLFF. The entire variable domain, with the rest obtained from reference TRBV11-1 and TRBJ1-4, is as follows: EAEVAQSPRYKITEKSQAVAFWCDPISGHATLYWYRQILGQGPELLVQFQDESVVDDSQLPKDRFSAERLKGVDSTLKIQPAELGDSAMYLCASSLGGRLYEKLFFGSGTQLSVL.

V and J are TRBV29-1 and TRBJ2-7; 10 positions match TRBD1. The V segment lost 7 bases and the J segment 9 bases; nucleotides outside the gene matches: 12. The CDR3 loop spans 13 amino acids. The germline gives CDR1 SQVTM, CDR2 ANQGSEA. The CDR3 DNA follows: TGCAGCGCCCACGACAGGGGGCTTTCCGGGCAGTACTTC. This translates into CSAHDRGLSGQYF.

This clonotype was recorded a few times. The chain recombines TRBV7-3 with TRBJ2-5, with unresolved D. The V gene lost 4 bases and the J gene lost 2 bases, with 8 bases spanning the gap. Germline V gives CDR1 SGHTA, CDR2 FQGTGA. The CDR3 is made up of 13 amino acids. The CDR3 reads CASSWTQQETQYF. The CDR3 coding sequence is TGTGCCAGCAGCTGGACCCAACAAGAGACCCAGTACTTC.

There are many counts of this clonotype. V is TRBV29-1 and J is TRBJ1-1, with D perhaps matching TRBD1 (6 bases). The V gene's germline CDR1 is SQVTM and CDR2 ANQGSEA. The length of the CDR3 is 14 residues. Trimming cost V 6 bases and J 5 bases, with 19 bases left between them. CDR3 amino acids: CSVPPGGLVTEAFF. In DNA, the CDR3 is TGCAGCGTACCACCCGGGGGGCTGGTGACTGAAGCTTTCTTT.

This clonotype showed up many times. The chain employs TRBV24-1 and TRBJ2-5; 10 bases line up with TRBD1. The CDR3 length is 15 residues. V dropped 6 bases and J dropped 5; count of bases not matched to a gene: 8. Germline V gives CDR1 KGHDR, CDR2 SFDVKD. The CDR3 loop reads CATSSGQGFEETQYF. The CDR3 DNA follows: TGTGCCACCAGTTCGGGACAGGGGTTTGAGGAGACCCAGTACTTC.

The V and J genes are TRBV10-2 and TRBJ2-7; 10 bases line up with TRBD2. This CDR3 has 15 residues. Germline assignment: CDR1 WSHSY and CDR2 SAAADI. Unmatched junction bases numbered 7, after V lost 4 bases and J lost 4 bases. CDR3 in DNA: TGCGCCAGCAGTGCCGGACTAGCGGCCTTATACGAGCAGTACTTC. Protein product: CASSAGLAALYEQYF.

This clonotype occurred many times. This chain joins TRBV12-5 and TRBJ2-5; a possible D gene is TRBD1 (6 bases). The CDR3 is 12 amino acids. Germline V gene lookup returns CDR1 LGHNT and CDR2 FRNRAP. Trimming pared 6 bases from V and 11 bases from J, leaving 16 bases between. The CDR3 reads CASGSPGTPQYF. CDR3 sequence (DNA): TGTGCTAGTGGCTCTCCAGGGACACCACAGTACTTC. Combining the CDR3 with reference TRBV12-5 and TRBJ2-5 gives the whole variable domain DARVTQTPRHKVTEMGQEVTMRCQPILGHNTVFWYRQTMMQGLELLAYFRNRAPLDDSGMPKDRFSAEMPDATLATLKIQPSEPRDSAVYFCASGSPGTPQYFGPGTRLLVL.

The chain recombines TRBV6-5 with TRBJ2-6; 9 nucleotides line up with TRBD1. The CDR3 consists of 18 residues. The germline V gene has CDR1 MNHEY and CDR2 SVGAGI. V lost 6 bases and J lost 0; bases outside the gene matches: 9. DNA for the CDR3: TGTGCCAGCAGCGCCGACAGGGGGGGCAACTCTGGGGCCAACGTCCTGACTTTC. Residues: CASSADRGGNSGANVLTF.

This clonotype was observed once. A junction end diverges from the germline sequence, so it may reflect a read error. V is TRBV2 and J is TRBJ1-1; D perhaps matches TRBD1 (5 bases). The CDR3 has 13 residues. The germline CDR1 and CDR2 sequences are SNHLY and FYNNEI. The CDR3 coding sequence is TGTGCCAGCAGTGACGACGGGGCCACTGAAGCTTTCTTC. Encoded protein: CASSDDGATEAFF.

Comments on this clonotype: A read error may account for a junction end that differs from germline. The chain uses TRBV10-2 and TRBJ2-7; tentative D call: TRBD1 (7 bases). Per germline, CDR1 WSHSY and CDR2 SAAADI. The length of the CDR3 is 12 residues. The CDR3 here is CASRGTAYEQYF. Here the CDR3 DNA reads TGTGCCAGCCGCGGGACAGCCTACGAGCAGTACTTC.

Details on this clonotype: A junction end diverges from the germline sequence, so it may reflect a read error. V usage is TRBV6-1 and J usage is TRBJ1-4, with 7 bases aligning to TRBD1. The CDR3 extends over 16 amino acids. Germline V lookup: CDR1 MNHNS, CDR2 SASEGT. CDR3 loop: CASSDPGGSSPEKLFF. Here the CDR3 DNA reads TGCGCCAGCAGTGACCCAGGGGGGTCCTCTCCCGAAAAACTGTTTTTT.

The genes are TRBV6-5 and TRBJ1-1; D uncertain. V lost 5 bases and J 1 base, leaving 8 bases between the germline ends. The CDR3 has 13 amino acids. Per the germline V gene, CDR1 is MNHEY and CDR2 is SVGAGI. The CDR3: CASSAKKNTEAFF. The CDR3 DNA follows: TGTGCCAGCAGTGCAAAGAAGAACACTGAAGCTTTCTTT.

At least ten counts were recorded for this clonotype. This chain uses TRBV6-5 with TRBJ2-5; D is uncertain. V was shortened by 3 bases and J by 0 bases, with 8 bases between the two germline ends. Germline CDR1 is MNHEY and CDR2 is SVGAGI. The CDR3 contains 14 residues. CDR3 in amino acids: CASSYDAYQETQYF. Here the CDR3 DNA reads TGTGCCAGCAGTTATGACGCCTACCAAGAGACCCAGTACTTC.

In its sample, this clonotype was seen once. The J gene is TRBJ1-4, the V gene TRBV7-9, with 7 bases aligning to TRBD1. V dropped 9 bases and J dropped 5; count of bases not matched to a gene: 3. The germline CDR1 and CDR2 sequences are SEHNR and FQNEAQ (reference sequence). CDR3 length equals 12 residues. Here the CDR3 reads CASQTGNEKLFF. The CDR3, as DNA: TGTGCCAGTCAGACAGGGAATGAAAAACTGTTTTTT.

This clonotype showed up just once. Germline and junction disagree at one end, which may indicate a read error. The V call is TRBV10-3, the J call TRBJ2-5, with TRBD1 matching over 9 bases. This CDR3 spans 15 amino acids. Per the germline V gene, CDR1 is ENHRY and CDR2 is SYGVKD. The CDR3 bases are TGTGCCAGCAGTTATCCGACAGGGGGGACCCAGACCCAGTACTTC. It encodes CASSYPTGGTQTQYF.

CDR3 residues: CSATTGGRGTQYF. The CDR3 nucleotides read TGCAGTGCTACGACAGGGGGTCGGGGGACCCAGTACTTC. The genes are TRBV20-1 and TRBJ2-5, with TRBD1 matching over 9 bases. The V segment lost 4 bases and the J segment 7 bases; nucleotides outside the gene matches: 7. Germline loops: CDR1 DFQATT, CDR2 SNEGSKA (reference sequence). The CDR3 is 13 residues long.

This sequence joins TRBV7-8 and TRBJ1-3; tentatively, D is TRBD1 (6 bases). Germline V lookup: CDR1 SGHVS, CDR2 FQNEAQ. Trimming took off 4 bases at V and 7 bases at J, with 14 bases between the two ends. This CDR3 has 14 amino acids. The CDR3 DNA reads TGTGCCAGCAGCTACGATGGGGGGCGGAACACCATATATTTT. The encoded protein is CASSYDGGRNTIYF.

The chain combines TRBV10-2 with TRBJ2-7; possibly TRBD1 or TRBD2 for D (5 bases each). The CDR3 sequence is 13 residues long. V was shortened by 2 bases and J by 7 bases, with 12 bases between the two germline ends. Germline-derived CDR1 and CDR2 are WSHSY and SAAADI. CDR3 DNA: TGCGCCAGCAGTGAGGAGGGGCCCGGAGAGCAGTACTTC. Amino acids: CASSEEGPGEQYF.

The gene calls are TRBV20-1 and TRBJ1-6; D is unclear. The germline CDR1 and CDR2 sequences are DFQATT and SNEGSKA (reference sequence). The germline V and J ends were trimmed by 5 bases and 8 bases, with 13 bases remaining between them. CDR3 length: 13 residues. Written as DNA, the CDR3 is TGCAGTGCTCGATTGAACACTGATTCACCCCTCCACTTT. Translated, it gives CSARLNTDSPLHF.

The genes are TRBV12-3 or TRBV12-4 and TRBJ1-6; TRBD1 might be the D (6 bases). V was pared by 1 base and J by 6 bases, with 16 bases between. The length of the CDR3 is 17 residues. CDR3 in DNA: TGTGCCAGCAGTTTAGAGGACCCTGGGGGGCGTAATTCACCCCTCCACTTT. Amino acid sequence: CASSLEDPGGRNSPLHF.

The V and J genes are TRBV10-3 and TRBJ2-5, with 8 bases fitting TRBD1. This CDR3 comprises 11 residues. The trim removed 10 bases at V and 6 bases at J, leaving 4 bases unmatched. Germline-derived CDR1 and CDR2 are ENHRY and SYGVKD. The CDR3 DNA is TGTGCCAACAGGGGGGTGAAGACCCAGTACTTC. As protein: CANRGVKTQYF.